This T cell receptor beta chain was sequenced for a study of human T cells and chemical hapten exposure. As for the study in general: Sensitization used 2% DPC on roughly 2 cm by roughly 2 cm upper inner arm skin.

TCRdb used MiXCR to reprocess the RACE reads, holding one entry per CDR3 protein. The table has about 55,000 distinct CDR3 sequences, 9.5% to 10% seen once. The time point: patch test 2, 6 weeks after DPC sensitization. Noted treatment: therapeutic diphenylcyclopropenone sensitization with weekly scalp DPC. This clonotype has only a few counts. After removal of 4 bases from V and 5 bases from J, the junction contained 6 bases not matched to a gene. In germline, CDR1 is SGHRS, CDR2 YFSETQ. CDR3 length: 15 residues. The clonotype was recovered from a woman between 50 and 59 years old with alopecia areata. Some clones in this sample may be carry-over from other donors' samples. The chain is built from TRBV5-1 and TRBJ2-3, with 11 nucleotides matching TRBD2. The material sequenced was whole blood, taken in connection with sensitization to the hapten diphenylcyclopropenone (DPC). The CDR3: CASSGGLAAGDTQYF. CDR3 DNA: TGCGCCAGCAGCGGGGGACTAGCGGCGGGAGATACGCAGTATTTT.